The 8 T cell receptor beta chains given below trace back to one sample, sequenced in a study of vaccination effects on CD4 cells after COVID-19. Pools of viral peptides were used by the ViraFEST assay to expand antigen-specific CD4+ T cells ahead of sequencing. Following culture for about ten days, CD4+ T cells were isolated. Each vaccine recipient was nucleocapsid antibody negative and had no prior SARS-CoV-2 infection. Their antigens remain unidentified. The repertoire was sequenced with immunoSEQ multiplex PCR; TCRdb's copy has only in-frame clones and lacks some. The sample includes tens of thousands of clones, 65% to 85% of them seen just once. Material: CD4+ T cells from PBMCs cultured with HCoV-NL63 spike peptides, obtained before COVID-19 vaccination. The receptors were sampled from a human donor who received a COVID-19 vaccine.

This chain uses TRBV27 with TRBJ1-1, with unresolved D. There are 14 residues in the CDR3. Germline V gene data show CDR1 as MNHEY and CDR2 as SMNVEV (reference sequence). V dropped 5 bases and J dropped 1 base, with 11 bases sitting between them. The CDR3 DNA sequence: TGTGCCAGCAGTACAGCCTTTTCGAACACTGAAGCTTTCTTT. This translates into CASSTAFSNTEAFF.

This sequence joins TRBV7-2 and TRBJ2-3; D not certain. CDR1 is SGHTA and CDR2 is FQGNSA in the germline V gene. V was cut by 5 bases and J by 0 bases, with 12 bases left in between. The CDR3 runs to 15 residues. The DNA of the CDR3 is TGTGCCAGCAGCCCCCGAGTAATGAGCACAGATACGCAGTATTTT. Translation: CASSPRVMSTDTQYF.

The CDR3 DNA sequence: TGTGCCTGGAGCGGACAGGTACAAGAGACCCAGTACTTC. Its protein is CAWSGQVQETQYF. The rearrangement links TRBV30 to TRBJ2-5; 7 bases map to TRBD1. The CDR3 has 13 amino acids. From germline, CDR1 is GTSNPN and CDR2 SVGIG (reference sequence). After removal of 3 bases from V and 2 bases from J, the junction contained 3 bases not matched to a gene.

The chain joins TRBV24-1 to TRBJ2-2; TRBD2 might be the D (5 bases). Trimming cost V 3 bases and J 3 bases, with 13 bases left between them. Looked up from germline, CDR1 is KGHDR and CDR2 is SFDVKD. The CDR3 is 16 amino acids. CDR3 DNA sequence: TGTGCCACCAGTGATGCCAGGACGGGGTACACCGGGGAGCTGTTTTTT. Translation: CATSDARTGYTGELFF.

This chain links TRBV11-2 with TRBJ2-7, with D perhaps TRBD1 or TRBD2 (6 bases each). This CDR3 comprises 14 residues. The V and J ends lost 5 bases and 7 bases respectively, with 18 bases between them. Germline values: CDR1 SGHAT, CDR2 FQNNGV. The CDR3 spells CASSALGGGWEQYV. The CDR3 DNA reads TGTGCCAGCAGCGCACTCGGAGGGGGATGGGAGCAGTACGTC.

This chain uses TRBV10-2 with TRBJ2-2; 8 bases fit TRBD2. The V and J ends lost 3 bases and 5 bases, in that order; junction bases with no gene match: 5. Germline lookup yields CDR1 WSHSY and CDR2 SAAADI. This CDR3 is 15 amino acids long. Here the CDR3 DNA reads TGCGCCAGCAGTGATATGCGGGGGGCGACCGGGGAGCTGTTTTTT. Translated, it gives CASSDMRGATGELFF.

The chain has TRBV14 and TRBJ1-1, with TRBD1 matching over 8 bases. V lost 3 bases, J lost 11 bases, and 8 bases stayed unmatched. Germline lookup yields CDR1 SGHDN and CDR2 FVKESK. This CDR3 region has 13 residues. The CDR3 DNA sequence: TGTGCCAGCAGCCAGAGGGGACAGGTGGTGGCTTTCTTT. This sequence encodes CASSQRGQVVAFF.

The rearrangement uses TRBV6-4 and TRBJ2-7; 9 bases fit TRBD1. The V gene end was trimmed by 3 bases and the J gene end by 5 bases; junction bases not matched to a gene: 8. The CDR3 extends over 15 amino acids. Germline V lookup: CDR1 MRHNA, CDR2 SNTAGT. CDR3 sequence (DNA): TGTGCCAGCAGTGAAGACAGGGGGTCAGGCCACGAGCAGTACGTC. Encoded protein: CASSEDRGSGHEQYV.